This record concerns one T cell receptor (beta chain) sequence. This table comes from immunoSEQ multiplex PCR, and its TCRdb copy is limited to in-frame clones, with some not included. The sample has 95,000 or so clones, approximately 96% seen once. These data originate in a study of technical replicates of blood from a handful of donors. Germline CDR1 is LGHNA and CDR2 is YNFKEQ. CDR3 length: 16 amino acids. The V gene end was trimmed by 5 bases and the J gene end by 3 bases; junction bases not matched to a gene: 8. The sequence derives from a human donor in good health. The chain links TRBV4-2 to TRBJ2-3; TRBD2 agrees at 10 bases. Sequencing was performed on T cells isolated from PBMCs. The CDR3 DNA reads TGTGCCAGCAGCTCCCTAGCGGGAGTTGGTACAGATACGCAGTATTTT. It is translated as CASSSLAGVGTDTQYF.